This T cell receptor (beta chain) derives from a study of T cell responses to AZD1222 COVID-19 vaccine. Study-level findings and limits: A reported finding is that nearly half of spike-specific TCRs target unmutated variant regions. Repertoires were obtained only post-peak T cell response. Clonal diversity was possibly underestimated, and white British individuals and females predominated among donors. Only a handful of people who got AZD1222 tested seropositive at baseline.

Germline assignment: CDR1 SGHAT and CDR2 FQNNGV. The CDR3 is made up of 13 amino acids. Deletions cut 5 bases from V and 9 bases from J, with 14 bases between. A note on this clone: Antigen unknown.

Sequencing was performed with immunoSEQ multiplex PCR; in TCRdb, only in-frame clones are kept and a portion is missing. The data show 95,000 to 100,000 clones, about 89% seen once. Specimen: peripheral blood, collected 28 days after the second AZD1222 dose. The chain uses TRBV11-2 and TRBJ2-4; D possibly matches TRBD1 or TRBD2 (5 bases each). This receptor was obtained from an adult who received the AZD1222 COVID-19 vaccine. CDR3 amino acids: CASSPGPRTIQYF. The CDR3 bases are TGTGCCAGCAGCCCGGGACCCCGTACCATTCAGTACTTC. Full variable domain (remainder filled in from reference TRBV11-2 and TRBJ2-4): EAGVAQSPRYKIIEKRQSVAFWCNPISGHATLYWYQQILGQGPKLLIQFQNNGVVDDSQLPKDRFSAERLKGVDSTLKIQPAKLEDSAVYLCASSPGPRTIQYFGAGTRLSVL.